This paragraph covers one TCR beta chain sequence. The Seattle site enrolled patients during active infection and followed them longitudinally. Original processing notes: Reference gene primer amplification yielded estimated nucleated cell counts. Measured with immunoSEQ multiplex PCR; TCRdb has only the in-frame clones, and not every one. V and J calls and clone size are copied from that table; D and trimming were computed from the DNA. Of over 150,000 clones in the sample, roughly 94% are singletons; the top ten hold about 0.76%. These data are taken from a study of blood T cell repertoires in COVID-19. Study in general: Samples taken during acute and convalescent COVID-19 were collected in the United States, Italy and Spain.

Sequencing input: peripheral blood. The sequence was obtained from a man in his thirties or forties with COVID-19, enrolled during active disease.

The DNA for the CDR3 is TGTGCCAGCAGCTTGGTCCAGGGGTTCGACAATGAGCAGTTCTTC. Protein product: CASSLVQGFDNEQFF. The rearrangement links TRBV5-4 to TRBJ2-1; D is perhaps TRBD1 (6 bases). The CDR3 length is 15 residues. The germline V gene encodes CDR1 SGHNT and CDR2 YYREEE (reference sequence). Trimming cost V 0 bases and J 5 bases, with 12 bases left between them.